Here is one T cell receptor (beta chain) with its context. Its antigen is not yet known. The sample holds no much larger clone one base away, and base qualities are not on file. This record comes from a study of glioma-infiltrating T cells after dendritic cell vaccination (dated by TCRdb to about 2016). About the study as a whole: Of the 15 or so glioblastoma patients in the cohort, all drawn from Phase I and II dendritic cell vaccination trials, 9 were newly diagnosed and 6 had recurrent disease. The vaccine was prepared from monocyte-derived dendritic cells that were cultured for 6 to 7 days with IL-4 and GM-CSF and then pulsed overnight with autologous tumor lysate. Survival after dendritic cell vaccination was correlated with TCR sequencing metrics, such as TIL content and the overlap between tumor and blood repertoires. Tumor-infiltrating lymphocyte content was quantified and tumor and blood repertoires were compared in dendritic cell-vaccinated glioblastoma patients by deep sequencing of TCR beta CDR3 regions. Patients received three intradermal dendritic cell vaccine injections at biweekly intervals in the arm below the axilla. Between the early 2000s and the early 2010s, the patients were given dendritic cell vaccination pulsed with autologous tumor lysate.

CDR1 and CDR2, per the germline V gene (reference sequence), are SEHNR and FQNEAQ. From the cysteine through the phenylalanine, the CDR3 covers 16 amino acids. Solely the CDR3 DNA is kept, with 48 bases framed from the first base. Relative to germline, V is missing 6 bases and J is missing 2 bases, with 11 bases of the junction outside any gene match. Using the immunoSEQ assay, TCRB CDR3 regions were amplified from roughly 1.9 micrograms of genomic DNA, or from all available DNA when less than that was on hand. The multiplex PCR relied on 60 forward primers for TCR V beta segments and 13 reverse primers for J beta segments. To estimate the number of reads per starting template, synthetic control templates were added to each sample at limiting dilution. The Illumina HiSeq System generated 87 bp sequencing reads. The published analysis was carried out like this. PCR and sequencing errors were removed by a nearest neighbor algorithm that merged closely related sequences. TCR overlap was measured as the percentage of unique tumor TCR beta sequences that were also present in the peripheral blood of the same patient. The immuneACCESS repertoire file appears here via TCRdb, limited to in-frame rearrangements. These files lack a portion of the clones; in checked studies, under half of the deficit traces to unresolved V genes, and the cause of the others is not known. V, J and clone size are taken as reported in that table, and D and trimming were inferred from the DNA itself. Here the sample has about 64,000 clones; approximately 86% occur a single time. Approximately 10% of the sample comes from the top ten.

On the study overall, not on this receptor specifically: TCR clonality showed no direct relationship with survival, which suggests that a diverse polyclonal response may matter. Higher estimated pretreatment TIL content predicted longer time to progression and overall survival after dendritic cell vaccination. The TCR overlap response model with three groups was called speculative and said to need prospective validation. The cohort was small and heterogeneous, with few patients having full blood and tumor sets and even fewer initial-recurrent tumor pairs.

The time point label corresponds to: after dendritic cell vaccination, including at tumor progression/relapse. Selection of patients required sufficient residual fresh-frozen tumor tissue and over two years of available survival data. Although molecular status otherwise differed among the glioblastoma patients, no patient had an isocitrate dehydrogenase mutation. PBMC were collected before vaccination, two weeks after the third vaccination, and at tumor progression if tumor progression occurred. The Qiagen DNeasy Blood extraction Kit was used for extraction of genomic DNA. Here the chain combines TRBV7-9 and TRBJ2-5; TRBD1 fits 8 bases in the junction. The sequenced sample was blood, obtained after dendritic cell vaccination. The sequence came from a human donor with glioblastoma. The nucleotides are TGTGCCAGCAGGGGATTAGGACAGGGTGCTCAAGAGACCCAGTACTTC. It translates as CASRGLGQGAQETQYF.